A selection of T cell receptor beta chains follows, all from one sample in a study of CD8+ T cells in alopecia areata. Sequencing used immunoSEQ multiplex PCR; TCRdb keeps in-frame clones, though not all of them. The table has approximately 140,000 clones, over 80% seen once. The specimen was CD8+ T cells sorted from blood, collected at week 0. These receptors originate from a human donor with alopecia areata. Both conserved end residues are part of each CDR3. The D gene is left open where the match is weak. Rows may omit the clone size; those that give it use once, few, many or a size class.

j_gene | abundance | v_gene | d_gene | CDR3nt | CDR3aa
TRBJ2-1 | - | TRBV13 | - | TGTGCCAGCAGCTCCCGGAATATATACAATGAGCAGTTCTTC | CASSSRNIYNEQFF
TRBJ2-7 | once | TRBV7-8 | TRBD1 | TGTGCCAGCAGCTTTGGACAGGGTCGCTCCGAGCAGTACTTC | CASSFGQGRSEQYF
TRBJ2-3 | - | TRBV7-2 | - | TGTGCCAGCAGCTTAGAATCCCCCCTTGGGGCGGTTAGCACAGATACGCAGTATTTT | CASSLESPLGAVSTDTQYF
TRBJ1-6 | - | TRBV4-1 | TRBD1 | TGCGCCAGCAGCCAAGGGGACAGCTATAATTCACCCCTCCACTTT | CASSQGDSYNSPLHF
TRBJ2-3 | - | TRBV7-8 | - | TGTGCCAGCAGCTTAGTGGCAGTGGATACGCAGTATTTT | CASSLVAVDTQYF
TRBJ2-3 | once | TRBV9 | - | TGTGCCAGCAGCGTAGATGGGGCCGGAGATACGCAGTATTTT | CASSVDGAGDTQYF
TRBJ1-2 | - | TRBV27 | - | TGTGCCAGCAGTGAGCAGGGAGGCTATGGCTACACCTTC | CASSEQGGYGYTF
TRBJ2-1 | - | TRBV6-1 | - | TGTGCCAGCAGTGAAGGAGGCCTACGATACAATGAGCAGTTCTTC | CASSEGGLRYNEQFF
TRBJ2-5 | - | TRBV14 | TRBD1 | TGTGCCAGCAGTCACCGGGACAGGGGGGCTTGGGAGACCCAGTACTTC | CASSHRDRGAWETQYF
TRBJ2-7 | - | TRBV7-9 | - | TGTGCCAGCAGCTCAAGGGTCGGCGGCGCTTACGAGCAGTACTTC | CASSSRVGGAYEQYF
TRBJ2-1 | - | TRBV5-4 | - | TGTGCCAGCAGCGGACCTTCGAGGGAGGAGTTCTTC | CASSGPSREEFF
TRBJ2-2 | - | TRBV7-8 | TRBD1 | TGTGCCAGCAGCCCCGGGACAGACAACACCGGGGAGCTGTTTTTT | CASSPGTDNTGELFF
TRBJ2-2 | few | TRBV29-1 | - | TGCAGTATATATCCGTCGAACACCGGGGAGCTGTTTTTT | CSIYPSNTGELFF
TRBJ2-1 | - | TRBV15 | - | TGTGCCACCAGCAGGAGACAGAGAGAAGACAATGAGCAGTTCTTC | CATSRRQREDNEQFF
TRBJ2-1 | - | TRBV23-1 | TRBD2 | TGCGCCAGCGGCCATGGAGCGGGGGGATCAAATGAGCAGTTCTTC | CASGHGAGGSNEQFF
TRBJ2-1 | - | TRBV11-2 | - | TGTGCCAGCAGCTTAGGGGGGGCCGCGCAGTTCTTC | CASSLGGAAQFF
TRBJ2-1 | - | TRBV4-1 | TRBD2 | TGCGCCAGCAGCCAGGAGAGCGGGACCTACAATGAGCAGTTCTTC | CASSQESGTYNEQFF
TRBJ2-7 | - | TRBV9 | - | TGTGCCAGCAGCGTAGCCTGGGGGCTCTCCTACGAGCAGTACTTC | CASSVAWGLSYEQYF
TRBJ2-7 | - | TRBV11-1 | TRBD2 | TGTGCCAGCAGCTTAGGCGGGAGCTCCTACGAGCAGTACTTC | CASSLGGSSYEQYF
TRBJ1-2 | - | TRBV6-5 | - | TGTGCCAGCAGTGCCGGGACACGAATAGGCTACACCTTC | CASSAGTRIGYTF
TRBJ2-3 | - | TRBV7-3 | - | TGTGCCAGCAGCTTAAACTCCGCAGATACGCAGTATTTT | CASSLNSADTQYF
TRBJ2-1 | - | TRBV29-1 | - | TGCAGCTTCAGTCTCAATGAGCAGTTCTTC | CSFSLNEQFF
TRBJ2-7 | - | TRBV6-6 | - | TGTGCCAGCGCCGGCTCCTACGAGCAGTACTTC | CASAGSYEQYF
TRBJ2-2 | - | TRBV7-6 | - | TGTGCCAGCAGTCTCGGGACCACCACCGGGGAGCTGTTTTTT | CASSLGTTTGELFF
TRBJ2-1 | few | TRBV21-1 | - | TGTGCCAGCAGCACCCAGCCACCCCGCGGGAGTGTGAACAATGAGCAGTTCTTC | CASSTQPPRGSVNNEQFF
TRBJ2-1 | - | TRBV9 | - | TGTGCCAGCAGCGTAGACAGCTACAATGAGCAGTTCTTC | CASSVDSYNEQFF
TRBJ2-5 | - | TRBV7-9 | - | TGTGCCAGCAGCTTACCTATACGGGAGACCCAGTACTTC | CASSLPIRETQYF
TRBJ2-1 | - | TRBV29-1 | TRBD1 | TGCAGCGTTATCAACTGGGACAGGGGATCCTACAATGAGCAGTTCTTC | CSVINWDRGSYNEQFF
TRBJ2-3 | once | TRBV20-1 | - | TGCAGTGCTAGAGTAGTAGATACGCAGTATTTT | CSARVVDTQYF
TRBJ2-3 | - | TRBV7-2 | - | TGTGCCAGCAACGCCCGCGGTTCGGGAGCAACAGATACGCAGTATTTT | CASNARGSGATDTQYF
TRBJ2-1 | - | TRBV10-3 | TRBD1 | TGTGCCATCAGTGAGACGGGACAGGGGGCAGATGAGCAGTTCTTC | CAISETGQGADEQFF
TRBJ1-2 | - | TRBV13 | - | TGTGCCAGCAGCGTTCGACACTTCCTCAGCGGCTACACCTTC | CASSVRHFLSGYTF
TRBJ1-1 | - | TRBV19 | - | TGTGCCAGTCGGGTCAGCTGGGACGCTGAAGCTTTCTTT | CASRVSWDAEAFF
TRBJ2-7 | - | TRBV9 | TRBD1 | TGTGCCAGCAGCGTAGGGGACAGCCAATCCTACGAGCAGTACTTC | CASSVGDSQSYEQYF
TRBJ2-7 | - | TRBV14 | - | TGTGCCAGCACCTCTGATGGCAGGGTCTACGAGCAGTACTTC | CASTSDGRVYEQYF
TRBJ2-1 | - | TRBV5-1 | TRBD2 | TGCGCCAGCAGCTTTACTAGCGGGAGGGGGAATGAGCAGTTCTTC | CASSFTSGRGNEQFF
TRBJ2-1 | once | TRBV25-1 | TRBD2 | TGTGCCAGCACTGAACGGGTAGCGGGAGTTGGTGAGCAGTTCTTC | CASTERVAGVGEQFF
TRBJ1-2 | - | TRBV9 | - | TGTGCCAGCAGCTCCGGACAGTATGGCTACACCTTC | CASSSGQYGYTF
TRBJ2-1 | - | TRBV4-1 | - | TGCGCCAGCGGGGTCCCGAGCTCCTACAATGAGCAGTTCTTC | CASGVPSSYNEQFF
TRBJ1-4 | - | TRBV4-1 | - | TGCGCCAGCAGCCAAGATGAAACTAATGAAAAACTGTTTTTT | CASSQDETNEKLFF
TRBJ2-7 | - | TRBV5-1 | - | TGCGCCAGCAGCTTGAATGGCTACTTAACAGGCTACGAGCAGTACTTC | CASSLNGYLTGYEQYF
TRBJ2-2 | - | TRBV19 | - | TGTGCCAGTAGTATACCCGGTTACACCGGGGAGCTGTTTTTT | CASSIPGYTGELFF
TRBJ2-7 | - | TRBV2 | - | TGTGCCAGCAGGACTAGGTTTATGTACGAGCAGTACTTC | CASRTRFMYEQYF
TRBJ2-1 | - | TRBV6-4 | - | TGTGCCACCAAACGACGGCCCGACTCCTACAATGAGCAGTTCTTC | CATKRRPDSYNEQFF
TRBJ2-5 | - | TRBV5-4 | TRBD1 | TGTGCCAGCAGCTTCGGGGACAGCCAAGAGACCCAGTACTTC | CASSFGDSQETQYF
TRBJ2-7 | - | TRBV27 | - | TGTGCCAGCAGTCCCACGGACTCCTACGAGCAGTACTTC | CASSPTDSYEQYF
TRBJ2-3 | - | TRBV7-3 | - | TGTGCCAGCAGCTTCGGCACAGATACGCAGTATTTT | CASSFGTDTQYF
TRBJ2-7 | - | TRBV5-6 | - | TGTGCCAGCAGCCTTGGTTACGAGCAGTACTTC | CASSLGYEQYF
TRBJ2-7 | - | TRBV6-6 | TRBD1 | TGTGCCAGCGGAACCGGGACAGGGCCCTACGAGCAGTACTTC | CASGTGTGPYEQYF
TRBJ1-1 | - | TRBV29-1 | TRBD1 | TGCAGCGTGGACAGGGCAGAGAACACTGAAGCTTTCTTT | CSVDRAENTEAFF
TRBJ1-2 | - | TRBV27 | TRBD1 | TGTGCCAGCAGTTTATCCAGGACAGGCTATGGCTACACCTTC | CASSLSRTGYGYTF
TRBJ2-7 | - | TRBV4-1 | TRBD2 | TGCGCCAGCAGCCAAGGGACTAGCGGCTACGAGCAGTACTTC | CASSQGTSGYEQYF